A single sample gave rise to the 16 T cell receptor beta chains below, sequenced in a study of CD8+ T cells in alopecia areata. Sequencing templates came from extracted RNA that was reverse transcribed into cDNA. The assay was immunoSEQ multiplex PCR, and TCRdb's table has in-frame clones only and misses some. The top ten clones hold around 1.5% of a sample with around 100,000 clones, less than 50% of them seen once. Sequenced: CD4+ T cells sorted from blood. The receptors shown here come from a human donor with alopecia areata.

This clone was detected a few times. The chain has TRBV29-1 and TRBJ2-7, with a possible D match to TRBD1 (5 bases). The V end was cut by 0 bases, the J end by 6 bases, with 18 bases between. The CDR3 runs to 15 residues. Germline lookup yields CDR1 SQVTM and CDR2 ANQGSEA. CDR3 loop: CSVEDRVTLPTEQYF. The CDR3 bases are TGCAGCGTTGAAGACAGGGTTACCCTCCCTACCGAGCAGTACTTC.

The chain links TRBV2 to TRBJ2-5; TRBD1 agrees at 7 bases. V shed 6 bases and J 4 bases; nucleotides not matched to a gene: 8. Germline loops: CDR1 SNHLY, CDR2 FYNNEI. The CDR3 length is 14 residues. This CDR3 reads CASRGDSSLETQYF. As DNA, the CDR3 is TGTGCCAGCAGGGGGGACAGCTCACTAGAGACCCAGTACTTC. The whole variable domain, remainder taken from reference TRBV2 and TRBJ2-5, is EPEVTQTPSHQVTQMGQEVILRCVPISNHLYFYWYRQILGQKVEFLVSFYNNEISEKSEIFDDQFSVERPDGSNFTLKIRSTKLEDSAMYFCASRGDSSLETQYFGPGTRLLVL.

CDR3 region: CASSSRTSGGESFDTQYF. CDR3 DNA sequence: TGTGCCAGCAGCTCACGGACTAGCGGGGGGGAATCTTTCGATACGCAGTATTTT. V usage is TRBV7-2 and J usage is TRBJ2-3, with 15 bases identical to TRBD2. The V gene's germline CDR1 is SGHTA and CDR2 FQGNSA. The CDR3 contains 18 residues. The V segment lost 4 bases and the J segment 6 bases; nucleotides outside the gene matches: 11.

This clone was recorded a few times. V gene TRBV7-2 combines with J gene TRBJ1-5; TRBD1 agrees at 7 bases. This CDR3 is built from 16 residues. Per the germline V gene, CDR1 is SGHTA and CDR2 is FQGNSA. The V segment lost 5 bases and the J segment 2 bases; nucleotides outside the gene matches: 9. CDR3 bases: TGTGCCAGCAGCGGAGATAGTACAGGGGGCAATCAGCCCCAGCATTTT. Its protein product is CASSGDSTGGNQPQHF.

The CDR3: CASSDRNRGPTSWKTYNEQFF. The CDR3 DNA reads TGTGCCAGCAGTGATCGGAACAGGGGGCCGACTAGCTGGAAGACCTACAATGAGCAGTTCTTC. The rearrangement uses TRBV28 and TRBJ2-1; 9 bases map to TRBD1. Looked up from germline, CDR1 is MDHEN and CDR2 is SYDVKM. CDR3 size: 21 residues. Trimming took 5 bases from V and 2 from J; bases not matched to a gene: 22. The variable domain in full, completed from reference TRBV28 and TRBJ2-1, reads DVKVTQSSRYLVKRTGEKVFLECVQDMDHENMFWYRQDPGLGLRLIYFSYDVKMKEKGDIPEGYSVSREKKERFSLILESASTNQTSMYLCASSDRNRGPTSWKTYNEQFFGPGTRLTVL.

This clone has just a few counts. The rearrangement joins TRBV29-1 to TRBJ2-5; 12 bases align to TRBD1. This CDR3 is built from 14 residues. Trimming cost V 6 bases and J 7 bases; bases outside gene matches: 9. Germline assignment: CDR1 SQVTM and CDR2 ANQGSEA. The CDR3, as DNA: TGCAGCGTCGAACCGGGACAGGGGGCGGGGACCCAGTACTTC. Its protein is CSVEPGQGAGTQYF.

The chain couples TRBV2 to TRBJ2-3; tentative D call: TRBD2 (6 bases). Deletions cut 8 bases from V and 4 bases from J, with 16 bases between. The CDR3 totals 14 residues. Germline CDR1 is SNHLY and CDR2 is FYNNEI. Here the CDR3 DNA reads TGTGCCAGCGGAGTCAGACTAGATCCAGATACGCAGTATTTT. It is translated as CASGVRLDPDTQYF. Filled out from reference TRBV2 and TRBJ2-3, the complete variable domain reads EPEVTQTPSHQVTQMGQEVILRCVPISNHLYFYWYRQILGQKVEFLVSFYNNEISEKSEIFDDQFSVERPDGSNFTLKIRSTKLEDSAMYFCASGVRLDPDTQYFGPGTRLTVL.

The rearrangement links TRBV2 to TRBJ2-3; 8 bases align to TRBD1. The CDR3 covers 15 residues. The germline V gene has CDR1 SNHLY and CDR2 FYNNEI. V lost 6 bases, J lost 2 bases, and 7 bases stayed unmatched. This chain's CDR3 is CASRGTGRNTDTQYF. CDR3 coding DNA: TGTGCCAGCAGGGGGACAGGAAGGAACACAGATACGCAGTATTTT.

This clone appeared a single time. DNA of the CDR3: TGTGCCAGCAGCTTAGATTGGGTACAACAAGAGACCCAGTACTTC. Protein product: CASSLDWVQQETQYF. The rearrangement links TRBV7-2 to TRBJ2-5, with D uncertain. CDR1 is SGHTA, CDR2 FQGNSA, per germline. This CDR3 region has 15 residues. Trimming took off 1 base at V and 2 bases at J, with 11 bases between the two ends.

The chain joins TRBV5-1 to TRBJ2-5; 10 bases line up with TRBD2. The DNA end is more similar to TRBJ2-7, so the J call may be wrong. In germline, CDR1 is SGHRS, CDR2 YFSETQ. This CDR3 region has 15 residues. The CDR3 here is CASSPGTSDSYEQYF. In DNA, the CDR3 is TGCGCCAGCAGCCCCGGGACTAGCGACTCCTACGAGCAGTACTTC.

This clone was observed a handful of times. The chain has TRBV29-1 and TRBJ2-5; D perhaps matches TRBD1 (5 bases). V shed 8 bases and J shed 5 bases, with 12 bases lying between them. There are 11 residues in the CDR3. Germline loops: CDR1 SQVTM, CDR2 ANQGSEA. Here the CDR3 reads CSYGWGETQYF. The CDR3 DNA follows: TGCAGCTACGGGTGGGGCGAGACCCAGTACTTC.

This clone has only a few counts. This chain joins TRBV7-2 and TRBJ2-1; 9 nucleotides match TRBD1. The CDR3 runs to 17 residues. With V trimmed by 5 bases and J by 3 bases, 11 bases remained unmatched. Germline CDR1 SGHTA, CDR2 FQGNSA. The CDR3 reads CASSALPGQGVYNEQFF. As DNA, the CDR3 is TGTGCCAGCAGCGCTCTACCGGGACAGGGAGTCTACAATGAGCAGTTCTTC.

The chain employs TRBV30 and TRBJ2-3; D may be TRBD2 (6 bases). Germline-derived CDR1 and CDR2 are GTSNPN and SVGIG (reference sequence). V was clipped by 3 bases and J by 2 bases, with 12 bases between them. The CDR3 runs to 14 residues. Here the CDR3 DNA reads TGTGCCTGGAGCCCGGACTATCACACAGATACGCAGTATTTT. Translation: CAWSPDYHTDTQYF.

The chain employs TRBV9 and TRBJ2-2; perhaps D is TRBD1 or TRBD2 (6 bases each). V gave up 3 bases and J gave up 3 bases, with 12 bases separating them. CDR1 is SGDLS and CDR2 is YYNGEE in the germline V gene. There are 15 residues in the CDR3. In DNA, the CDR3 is TGTGCCAGCAGCGGGGTGAGGGGGGACACCGGGGAGCTGTTTTTT. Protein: CASSGVRGDTGELFF.

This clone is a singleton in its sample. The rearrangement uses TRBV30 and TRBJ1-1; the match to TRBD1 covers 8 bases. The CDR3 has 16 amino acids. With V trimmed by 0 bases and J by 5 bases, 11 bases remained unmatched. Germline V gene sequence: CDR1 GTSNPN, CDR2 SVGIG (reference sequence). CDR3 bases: TGTGCCTGGAGTGTACTCCTTTCAGGGGGCTTAACTGAAGCTTTCTTT. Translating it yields CAWSVLLSGGLTEAFF.

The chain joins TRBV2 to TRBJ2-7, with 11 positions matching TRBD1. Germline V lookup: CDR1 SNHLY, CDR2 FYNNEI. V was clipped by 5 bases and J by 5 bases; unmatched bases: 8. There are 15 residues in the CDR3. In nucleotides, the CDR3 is TGTGCCAGCAGTCCTAGGACAGGGGGCTCGGACGAGCAGTACTTC. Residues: CASSPRTGGSDEQYF. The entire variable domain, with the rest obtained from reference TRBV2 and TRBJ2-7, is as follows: EPEVTQTPSHQVTQMGQEVILRCVPISNHLYFYWYRQILGQKVEFLVSFYNNEISEKSEIFDDQFSVERPDGSNFTLKIRSTKLEDSAMYFCASSPRTGGSDEQYFGPGTRLTVT.